This note documents a single T cell receptor (beta chain) sequence. Here immunoSEQ multiplex PCR was the method, and the copy in TCRdb shows in-frame clones only, minus some. The sample yields more than 130,000 clones, approximately 87% seen once. The data were obtained in a study of blood T cell repertoires in COVID-19. The receptor was isolated from a woman between 40 and 50 years old with acute or convalescent COVID-19. Sequencing used peripheral blood.

CDR3 residues: CASSLPGYGYTF. The CDR3 nucleotides read TGTGCCAGCAGTTTGCCCGGCTATGGCTACACCTTC. The V and J genes are TRBV12-3 or TRBV12-4 and TRBJ1-2; no clear D. The CDR3 sequence is 12 residues long. Trimming shortened V by 3 bases and J by 4 bases, and 6 bases separated the two germline ends.